The 7 T cell receptor beta chains below come from one sample, sequenced in a study of blood T cell repertoires in COVID-19. The assay was immunoSEQ multiplex PCR, and TCRdb's table has in-frame clones only and misses some. This table holds some 150,000 clones, about nine tenths found once. Sequencing input: peripheral blood. The receptors here all came from a man aged 45-65 years who had recovered from COVID-19.

The chain links TRBV25-1 to TRBJ1-2; 8 bases map to TRBD1. Germline CDR1 MGHDK, CDR2 SYGVNS. This CDR3 has 14 residues. With V trimmed by 7 bases and J by 4 bases, 8 bases remained unmatched. The CDR3 sequence: CASTGQGEFYGYTF. The CDR3 DNA reads TGTGCCAGCACAGGACAGGGAGAGTTCTATGGCTACACCTTC.

The CDR3 coding sequence is TGTGCCAGCAGTGGGACAGGGGGCGGCTATGGCTACACCTTC. Translation: CASSGTGGGYGYTF. This rearrangement joins TRBV2 to TRBJ1-2; 11 bases align to TRBD1. In germline, CDR1 is SNHLY, CDR2 FYNNEI. J lost 4 bases, V lost 4 bases, and 2 bases had no gene match. The CDR3 spans 14 residues.

The rearrangement links TRBV5-1 to TRBJ2-7, with 9 bases that match TRBD1. The CDR3 contains 16 residues. The V segment lost 4 bases and the J segment 1 base; nucleotides outside the gene matches: 9. CDR1 and CDR2 (germline): SGHRS, YFSETQ. CDR3 sequence: CASSDRDRDLSYEQYF. The CDR3 region has the DNA TGCGCCAGCAGCGACCGGGACAGGGATTTATCCTACGAGCAGTACTTC.

The chain combines TRBV2 with TRBJ2-4; D might be TRBD1 (6 bases). CDR1 is SNHLY and CDR2 is FYNNEI in the germline V gene. The ends were cut back, 5 bases at V and 7 bases at J, with 12 bases in the middle. The CDR3 is made up of 13 amino acids. The CDR3 sequence: CASSPGAENIQYF. CDR3 nucleotides: TGTGCCAGCAGTCCAGGGGCCGAGAACATTCAGTACTTC.

This clone came up a few times. The chain employs TRBV6-5 and TRBJ1-1, with D perhaps matching TRBD1 (5 bases). CDR1 and CDR2 (germline): MNHEY, SVGAGI. Deletions cut 0 bases from V and 3 bases from J, with 8 bases between. CDR3 length equals 14 residues. The CDR3 DNA reads TGTGCCAGCAGTTACTCGGGGCGGTACACTGAAGCTTTCTTT. This codes for CASSYSGRYTEAFF.

This clone was detected only a few times. The V gene is TRBV2, the J gene TRBJ2-7; possible D gene TRBD1, 6 bases. Trimming pared 2 bases from V and 0 bases from J, leaving 11 bases between. CDR3 size: 15 residues. The germline V gene has CDR1 SNHLY and CDR2 FYNNEI. This CDR3 reads CASSEWDTNSYEQYF. The CDR3 coding sequence is TGTGCCAGCAGTGAATGGGACACCAACTCCTACGAGCAGTACTTC.

This chain joins TRBV21-1 and TRBJ2-7; the D call TRBD1 from the table was never checked on the DNA. TRBV21-1 has pseudogene status. The length of the CDR3 is 17 residues. The CDR3 DNA follows: TGTGCCAGCAGCAAAGGAGTCTCGGGACAGGGTGGCTACGAGCAGTACTTC. It codes for CASSKGVSGQGGYEQYF.